The text below deals with one T cell receptor (beta chain). The data originate from a study of T-cell reconstitution after alpha-beta-depleted transplantation in children. The germline CDR1 and CDR2 sequences are SGHDN and FVKESK. This CDR3 is 16 amino acids long. Trimming removed 1 base from V and 6 bases from J, with 16 bases in between. Preparing the TCRbeta library involved the use of unique molecular identifiers. Using its own MiXCR run on the PCR reads, TCRdb lists one record per CDR3 protein. Here the sample spans over 300,000 distinct CDR3 sequences, 9% to 12% being singletons. This receptor was taken from a human donor who donated a stem cell graft to a child with acute lymphoblastic leukemia. The rearrangement joins TRBV14 to TRBJ2-1; D gene unclear. This sample comprised PBMCs from the stem cell graft donor, obtained from the stem cell graft. The CDR3 nucleotides read TGTGCCAGCAGCCAAGGACGGGTCGTAGCCTCCAATGAGCAGTTCTTC. It codes for CASSQGRVVASNEQFF.